This TCR beta chain is from a study of cytomegalovirus exposure and HLA in healthy donors. Notes on this clone: Its antigen remains unidentified.

The PCR contained 60 Vbeta and 13 Jbeta primers. TCRdb's copy holds only in-frame clones and misses some; the assay was immunoSEQ multiplex PCR. The sample yields about 59,000 clones, over 60% seen once. The V gene lost 7 bases and the J gene lost 4 bases, with 10 bases spanning the gap. The CDR3 runs to 12 residues. From germline, CDR1 is ENHRY and CDR2 SYGVKD. Broader study findings: The study labeled 150 or so TCR beta chains cytomegalovirus-associated.

This sequence joins TRBV10-3 and TRBJ1-2; perhaps TRBD1 as D (5 bases). Material: PBMCs. The sequence derives from a man under 40 in good health and CMV-seropositive. The CDR3 protein is CAITGSSYGYTF. The CDR3 DNA sequence: TGTGCCATCACAGGGTCGTCCTATGGCTACACCTTC.